This TCR beta chain was documented in a study of blood T cell repertoires in COVID-19. Sequencing used immunoSEQ multiplex PCR; TCRdb keeps in-frame clones, though not all of them. The sample records around 68,000 clones, about nine tenths being singletons. The V gene end was trimmed by 5 bases and the J gene end by 6 bases; junction bases not matched to a gene: 15. The CDR3 extends over 18 amino acids. CDR1 is MNHNY and CDR2 is SVGAGI in the germline V gene (reference sequence). The genes are TRBV6-6 and TRBJ2-3; TRBD1 agrees at 12 bases. Sequencing was performed on peripheral blood. The clonotype originates from a human donor in a cohort sampled during active COVID-19. DNA of the CDR3: TGTGCCAGCAGTCAAAGACGCCCGGGACAGGGGGCGCCGGATACGCAGTATTTT. This codes for CASSQRRPGQGAPDTQYF.